A single sample is the source of the 11 T cell receptor beta chains below, sequenced in a study of blood T cell repertoires in COVID-19. Generated by immunoSEQ multiplex PCR, the TCRdb table keeps only in-frame clones and is missing some. Seen here are more than 200,000 clones, around 90% observed once, and the top ten hold about 6%. Sequenced: PBMCs or T cells enriched from blood (not recorded which). The source is a woman under 40 with acute COVID-19.

This clone has just a few counts. The genes are TRBV9 and TRBJ2-2; 7 nucleotides match TRBD1. The length of the CDR3 is 15 residues. With 3 bases clipped from V and 4 bases from J, the junction kept 6 bases outside the gene matches. Germline-derived CDR1 and CDR2 are SGDLS and YYNGEE. This CDR3 reads CASSAEGQFTGELFF. Written as DNA, the CDR3 is TGTGCCAGCAGCGCCGAGGGACAGTTCACCGGGGAGCTGTTTTTT.

This clone appeared a few times. The chain couples TRBV29-1 to TRBJ1-3; the D is unclear. V was shortened by 0 bases and J by 2 bases, with 14 bases between the two germline ends. Germline CDR1 is SQVTM and CDR2 is ANQGSEA. The CDR3 has 16 amino acids. CDR3 DNA sequence: TGCAGCGTTGAAGATCAATCGGGGAGTCCTGGAAACACCATATATTTT. Encoded protein: CSVEDQSGSPGNTIYF.

The chain links TRBV6-2 or TRBV6-3 to TRBJ2-7; 10 positions match TRBD2. V trimming: 2 bases; J trimming: 6 bases; junction bases outside the gene matches: 10. This CDR3 spans 16 amino acids. CDR1 and CDR2 (germline): MNHEY, SVGEGT. CDR3 nucleotides: TGTGCCAGCAGTTACGGTAGCGGGAGGTCGTTTGGCGAGCAGTACTTC. Protein: CASSYGSGRSFGEQYF.

The chain couples TRBV29-1 to TRBJ2-3; no reliable D call. Per the germline V gene, CDR1 is SQVTM and CDR2 is ANQGSEA. Trimming removed 1 base at V and 2 bases at J, with 7 bases between. This CDR3 comprises 13 residues. The CDR3 nucleotides read TGCAGCGTTGAAGGAGGTCTCACAGATACGCAGTATTTT. Amino acid sequence: CSVEGGLTDTQYF.

This clone has a handful of counts. This chain links TRBV6-1 with TRBJ2-7, with 11 bases lining up with TRBD2. The CDR3 totals 15 residues. V trimming: 2 bases; J trimming: 0 bases; junction bases outside the gene matches: 0. Germline assignment: CDR1 MNHNS and CDR2 SASEGT. CDR3 DNA: TGTGCCAGCAGTGAAACTAGCGGGAGCTCCTACGAGCAGTACTTC. The encoded protein is CASSETSGSSYEQYF.

V and J are TRBV7-8 and TRBJ1-1, with D maybe TRBD1 (6 bases). The V gene lost 5 bases and the J gene lost 0 bases, with 13 bases spanning the gap. The CDR3 has 15 amino acids. The germline V gene has CDR1 SGHVS and CDR2 FQNEAQ. For the CDR3, the DNA is TGTGCCAGCAGCCCCCGGGACATACTGAACACTGAAGCTTTCTTT. Residues: CASSPRDILNTEAFF.

The chain couples TRBV9 to TRBJ1-2; maybe TRBD1 (6 bases). CDR1 and CDR2 (germline): SGDLS, YYNGEE. The CDR3 is 13 amino acids. The germline V and J ends were trimmed by 3 bases and 4 bases, with 10 bases remaining between them. This chain's CDR3 is CASSGTGFYGYTF. The CDR3 DNA reads as TGTGCCAGCAGCGGTACAGGGTTCTATGGCTACACCTTC.

This clone was detected once. The chain couples TRBV19 to TRBJ2-1; 8 nucleotides align to TRBD2. The CDR3 is 14 amino acids. Germline loops: CDR1 LNHDA, CDR2 SQIVND (reference sequence). V lost 3 bases and J lost 7; bases outside the gene matches: 5. This chain's CDR3 is CASSMAGGLNEQFF. CDR3 sequence (DNA): TGTGCCAGTAGTATGGCGGGAGGCTTGAATGAGCAGTTCTTC.

V gene TRBV28 combines with J gene TRBJ1-5, with D unresolved. CDR1 and CDR2 from the germline V gene are MDHEN and SYDVKM. The CDR3 is made up of 16 amino acids. The V gene lost 7 bases and the J gene lost 4 bases, with 20 bases spanning the gap. CDR3 in amino acids: CASTRRGWVDNQPQHF. The CDR3, as DNA: TGTGCCAGCACCCGCCGCGGGTGGGTCGATAATCAGCCCCAGCATTTT.

The chain carries TRBV3-1 (or the pseudogene TRBV3-2) and TRBJ2-7; D perhaps matches TRBD2 (5 bases). This CDR3 contains 14 residues. Trimming removed 4 bases at V and 0 bases at J, with 10 bases between. Germline V gene sequence: CDR1 LGHDT, CDR2 YNNKEL (reference sequence). CDR3 in DNA: TGTGCCAGCAGCCTCGGGATCGACTCCTACGAGCAGTACTTC. Translated, it gives CASSLGIDSYEQYF.

This clone was found once. The J gene is TRBJ2-7, the V gene TRBV6-2 or TRBV6-3, with 8 positions matching TRBD2. Germline loops: CDR1 MNHEY, CDR2 SVGEGT. V lost 2 bases and J lost 5; bases outside the gene matches: 5. This CDR3 spans 14 amino acids. The CDR3 reads CASSYASGWNEQYF. The DNA of the CDR3 is TGTGCCAGCAGTTACGCTAGCGGGTGGAACGAGCAGTACTTC.